Shown below are 7 T cell receptor beta chains from a single sample sequenced in a study of response to subunit inactivated influenza vaccine. TCRdb re-called the RT-PCR reads with MiXCR, one entry per CDR3 protein. The sample lists about 520,000 distinct CDR3 sequences, approximately 24% occurring once. Specimen: CD4+ T cells sorted from PBMCs, collected about 5 days after vaccination. These receptors came from a man between 45 and 60 years old who received an inactivated influenza vaccine.

The CDR3 DNA is TGCAGTGCTAGAAAGGCCATCCCGCACACAGATACGCAGTATTTT. Translation: CSARKAIPHTDTQYF. The rearrangement uses TRBV20-1 and TRBJ2-3; no firm D call. Trimming left V 2 bases short and J 2 bases short, with 14 bases between. This CDR3 contains 15 residues. In germline, CDR1 is DFQATT, CDR2 SNEGSKA (reference sequence).

In this sample, this clonotype turned up a few times. The chain couples TRBV18 to TRBJ2-1; TRBD2 agrees at 11 bases. The germline CDR1 and CDR2 sequences are KGHSH and LQKENI. V shed 0 bases, J shed 6 bases, and the junction held 7 bases outside the gene matches. The CDR3 totals 17 residues. DNA of the CDR3: TGTGCCAGCTCACCACCTCTAGCGGGAGGAGGCAGCAATGAGCAGTTCTTC. Protein product: CASSPPLAGGGSNEQFF.

The J gene is TRBJ1-2, the V gene TRBV29-1, with 7 bases fitting TRBD1. Germline-derived CDR1 and CDR2 are SQVTM and ANQGSEA. The junction had 7 bases not matched to a gene; V was cut back by 4 bases and J by 8 bases. The CDR3 spans 12 residues. DNA for the CDR3: TGCAGCGTTGTAGTGACAGGGTACGGCTACACCTTC. Translating it yields CSVVVTGYGYTF.

This clonotype was observed a few times. The CDR3 nucleotides read TGTGCCAGCAGCACCGGGAGGTTTGGGCAGCCCCAGCATTTT. Translated, it gives CASSTGRFGQPQHF. The rearrangement joins TRBV3-1 to TRBJ1-5; D not certain. The CDR3 totals 14 residues. V lost 5 bases and J 7 bases, leaving 15 bases between the germline ends. CDR1 and CDR2 (germline): LGHDT, YNNKEL (reference sequence).

The V gene is TRBV7-9, the J gene TRBJ1-2; D gene uncertain. Germline CDR1 SEHNR, CDR2 FQNEAQ (reference sequence). With 5 bases removed from V and 2 bases from J, the gap between germline ends came to 9 bases. The CDR3 is 13 residues long. The CDR3 DNA reads as TGTGCCAGCAGCCAAGAGGGCAACTATGGCTACACCTTC. Its translation is CASSQEGNYGYTF.

The V gene is TRBV6-2 or TRBV6-3, the J gene TRBJ2-1; 11 bases match TRBD2. This CDR3 has 17 amino acids. Germline V gene data show CDR1 as MNHEY and CDR2 as SVGEGT. The junction had 10 bases not matched to a gene; V was cut back by 5 bases and J by 4 bases. CDR3 in amino acids: CASSGGGLAGAYNEQFF. CDR3 coding DNA: TGTGCCAGCAGTGGCGGTGGACTAGCGGGTGCTTACAATGAGCAGTTCTTC.

This clonotype has more than one count but fewer than ten. The chain uses TRBV10-3 and TRBJ2-7; D not resolved. Trimming pared 1 base from V and 6 bases from J, leaving 4 bases between. CDR1 and CDR2 (germline): ENHRY, SYGVKD. The CDR3 is made up of 11 amino acids. The CDR3 nucleotides are TGTGCCATCAGTGAGTTGGCCGAGCAGTACTTC. This encodes CAISELAEQYF.